Below are 23 T cell receptor beta chains sequenced from a single sample in a study of cytomegalovirus exposure and HLA in healthy donors. The protocol was immunoSEQ multiplex PCR, while the TCRdb copy is restricted to in-frame clones and leaves out a portion. The data show more than 45,000 clones, with approximately 92% seen just once and around 15% held by the top ten. The material sequenced was PBMCs. The receptor set was obtained from a woman younger than 30 in good health and CMV-seronegative.

The V call is TRBV5-1, the J call TRBJ2-3; 9 nucleotides align to TRBD2. Trimming removed 0 bases from V and 0 bases from J; junction bases left unmatched: 5. The CDR3 spans 17 residues. Germline V lookup: CDR1 SGHRS, CDR2 YFSETQ. For the CDR3, the DNA is TGCGCCAGCAGCTTGGCCGTAGCGGGGGCTAGCACAGATACGCAGTATTTT. Translating it yields CASSLAVAGASTDTQYF.

The V gene is TRBV29-1, the J gene TRBJ2-5; the D gene is possibly TRBD2 (6 bases). Trimming cost V 3 bases and J 2 bases, with 10 bases left between them. CDR1 and CDR2 (germline): SQVTM, ANQGSEA. This CDR3 contains 13 residues. This chain's CDR3 is CSVDRGGQETQYF. The CDR3 bases are TGCAGCGTTGACAGAGGAGGGCAAGAGACCCAGTACTTC.

This clone was seen only once. The V call is TRBV9, the J call TRBJ2-1; 7 positions agree with TRBD1. The CDR3 has 15 amino acids. The J segment lost 4 bases and the V segment lost 0 bases, leaving 4 bases of the junction unmatched. Germline lookup yields CDR1 SGDLS and CDR2 YYNGEE. The CDR3 nucleotides read TGTGCCAGCAGCGTAGCACCAGGGGGTTACAATGAGCAGTTCTTC. Translation gives CASSVAPGGYNEQFF.

The CDR3 region is CASSYSRGRSNEQFF. CDR3 coding DNA: TGTGCCAGCAGTTACTCCAGGGGGCGAAGCAATGAGCAGTTCTTC. The chain couples TRBV6-5 to TRBJ2-1; 8 positions agree with TRBD1. Germline V gene data show CDR1 as MNHEY and CDR2 as SVGAGI. The CDR3 is made up of 15 amino acids. V lost 0 bases and J lost 6; bases outside the gene matches: 4.

V gene TRBV27 combines with J gene TRBJ2-7; D might be TRBD1 (5 bases). The CDR3 totals 15 residues. From germline, CDR1 is MNHEY and CDR2 SMNVEV (reference sequence). V lost 2 bases, J lost 3 bases, and 14 bases lay in between. As DNA, the CDR3 is TGTGCCAGCAGTTTAGGCGGACACTCCCTCTACGAGCAGTACTTC. Translated: CASSLGGHSLYEQYF.

The rearrangement links TRBV6-5 to TRBJ2-2; D might be TRBD1 (6 bases). V lost 2 bases and J 5 bases, leaving 12 bases between the germline ends. The CDR3 has 15 residues. Germline V lookup: CDR1 MNHEY, CDR2 SVGAGI. Written as DNA, the CDR3 is TGTGCCAGCAGTTACCAACAGGGCGGTACCGGGGAGCTGTTTTTT. It is translated as CASSYQQGGTGELFF.

The chain uses TRBV6-1 and TRBJ1-5; D gene ambiguous. Trimming removed 0 bases from V and 6 bases from J, with 9 bases in between. CDR1 is MNHNS and CDR2 is SASEGT in the germline V gene. CDR3 length equals 14 residues. This chain's CDR3 is CASSEAPLSQPQHF. DNA for the CDR3: TGTGCCAGCAGTGAAGCCCCCCTGAGTCAGCCCCAGCATTTT.

The chain links TRBV2 to TRBJ1-1, with 7 bases aligning to TRBD1. Germline CDR1 is SNHLY and CDR2 is FYNNEI. J gave up 5 bases and V 6 bases, and 12 bases lay outside the gene matches. The CDR3 runs 15 residues. The CDR3 DNA is TGTGCCAGCAGGGAAACAGGGGCGGGAGGGACTGAAGCTTTCTTT. Residues: CASRETGAGGTEAFF.

The chain employs TRBV5-1 and TRBJ1-1, with 12 positions matching TRBD1. Per the germline V gene, CDR1 is SGHRS and CDR2 is YFSETQ. CDR3 length: 17 amino acids. The junction had 7 bases not matched to a gene; V was cut back by 4 bases and J by 0 bases. The CDR3 coding sequence is TGCGCCAGCAGCCTACCCGGGACAGGGGGCTTGAACACTGAAGCTTTCTTT. This sequence encodes CASSLPGTGGLNTEAFF.

The rearrangement joins TRBV4-3 to TRBJ2-7; D unclear. CDR1 and CDR2 from the germline V gene are LGHNA and YSLEER. CDR3 size: 14 residues. Trimming removed 1 base at V and 3 bases at J, with 10 bases between. CDR3 coding DNA: TGCGCCAGCAGCCAAGCGCGTTCTCACTACGAGCAGTACTTC. Protein: CASSQARSHYEQYF.

The rearrangement links TRBV28 to TRBJ2-2, with a weak D call TRBD1 (5 bases). The CDR3 covers 13 residues. The V gene's germline CDR1 is MDHEN and CDR2 SYDVKM. Trimming removed 6 bases from V and 7 bases from J, with 12 bases in between. CDR3 amino acids: CASRGAWGGELFF. In nucleotides, the CDR3 is TGTGCCAGCAGAGGGGCCTGGGGCGGGGAGCTGTTTTTT.

This clone has just one count. J is TRBJ1-2 and V is TRBV29-1, with D possibly TRBD1 on 5 matching bases. Trimming shortened V by 5 bases and J by 0 bases, and 10 bases separated the two germline ends. CDR1 and CDR2 from the germline V gene are SQVTM and ANQGSEA. CDR3 length: 13 residues. CDR3 DNA sequence: TGCAGCGTTATCGGGGGGACTAACTATGGCTACACCTTC. It translates to CSVIGGTNYGYTF.

This chain connects TRBV2 to TRBJ1-1; weak D call: TRBD1 (6 bases). Germline CDR1 SNHLY, CDR2 FYNNEI. CDR3 length: 12 residues. Trimming stripped 5 bases from V and 9 bases from J, with 13 bases between. CDR3 sequence (DNA): TGTGCCAGCAGTTCAAAGGACAGTAAAGCTTTCTTT. It specifies CASSSKDSKAFF.

This rearrangement joins TRBV7-8 to TRBJ2-7; D possibly corresponds to TRBD1 (6 bases). Germline V gene lookup returns CDR1 SGHVS and CDR2 FQNEAQ. This CDR3 is 15 amino acids long. V was cut by 3 bases and J by 0 bases, with 12 bases left in between. CDR3 DNA: TGTGCCAGCAGCTTCGACAGGTTGAGCTCCTACGAGCAGTACTTC. Amino acid sequence: CASSFDRLSSYEQYF.

The CDR3 coding sequence is TGTGCCAGCAGTCGTCTCCGGGACAGGGGAAATGGCTACACCTTC. Its translation: CASSRLRDRGNGYTF. This rearrangement joins TRBV7-9 to TRBJ1-2; 10 bases agree with TRBD1. Trimming at V came to 6 bases and at J to 6 bases, leaving 10 bases not matched to a gene. CDR1 and CDR2 (germline): SEHNR, FQNEAQ (reference sequence). This CDR3 contains 15 residues.

The chain has TRBV18 and TRBJ2-1; 7 positions agree with TRBD2. The CDR3 has 13 residues. The V gene's germline CDR1 is KGHSH and CDR2 LQKENI. V was pared by 5 bases and J by 9 bases, with 7 bases of the junction left unmatched. This CDR3 is CASSAGEVAEQFF. In DNA form, the CDR3 reads TGTGCCAGCTCAGCGGGGGAAGTGGCTGAGCAGTTCTTC.

The chain links TRBV19 to TRBJ2-2; perhaps TRBD2 as D (5 bases). Germline V gene data show CDR1 as LNHDA and CDR2 as SQIVND (reference sequence). CDR3 length: 15 residues. V was trimmed by 3 bases and J by 4 bases, leaving 12 bases between them. CDR3 sequence (DNA): TGTGCCAGTAGTATCCGCGGACTTATCACCGGGGAGCTGTTTTTT. It specifies CASSIRGLITGELFF.

The chain employs TRBV6-6 and TRBJ2-1; TRBD1 matches 8 bases. Trimming took 2 bases from V and 7 from J; bases not matched to a gene: 10. Germline CDR1 and CDR2: MNHNY and SVGAGI (reference sequence). The CDR3 loop spans 16 amino acids. The CDR3: CASSYPGQGSRNEQFF. DNA of the CDR3: TGTGCCAGCAGTTACCCAGGACAGGGAAGCAGGAATGAGCAGTTCTTC.

This clone was detected a few times. The chain couples TRBV11-2 to TRBJ2-3; 11 bases agree with TRBD2. V lost 2 bases and J lost 4; bases outside the gene matches: 5. The CDR3 length is 16 residues. Per the germline V gene, CDR1 is SGHAT and CDR2 is FQNNGV. The CDR3 sequence is CASSLYLAGGPDTQYF. Here the CDR3 DNA reads TGTGCCAGCAGCTTATACCTAGCGGGAGGTCCAGATACGCAGTATTTT.

This clone was picked up one time. The chain uses TRBV28 and TRBJ2-7, with 7 bases matching TRBD2. The CDR3 extends over 14 amino acids. Germline CDR1 reads MDHEN; CDR2 reads SYDVKM. Trimming at V came to 8 bases and at J to 4 bases, leaving 11 bases not matched to a gene. The CDR3 region is CASLPGTTPYEQYF. CDR3 in DNA: TGTGCCAGCCTCCCGGGGACTACTCCATACGAGCAGTACTTC. Supplemented by reference TRBV28 and TRBJ2-7, the full variable domain reads DVKVTQSSRYLVKRTGEKVFLECVQDMDHENMFWYRQDPGLGLRLIYFSYDVKMKEKGDIPEGYSVSREKKERFSLILESASTNQTSMYLCASLPGTTPYEQYFGPGTRLTVT.

The V and J genes are TRBV9 and TRBJ2-7, with 7 bases fitting TRBD1. The CDR3 runs 14 residues. Germline V gene data show CDR1 as SGDLS and CDR2 as YYNGEE. The V and J ends lost 4 bases and 4 bases, in that order; junction bases with no gene match: 8. The CDR3 DNA is TGTGCCAGCAGCCTCCGGGACAGCAATTACGAGCAGTACTTC. Its translation: CASSLRDSNYEQYF.

V usage is TRBV7-9 and J usage is TRBJ1-2; TRBD1 aligns across 10 bases. The length of the CDR3 is 15 residues. J gave up 7 bases and V 3 bases, and 8 bases lay outside the gene matches. Per germline, CDR1 SEHNR and CDR2 FQNEAQ (reference sequence). The CDR3 protein is CASSFRDRGVGGYTF. In nucleotides, the CDR3 is TGTGCCAGCAGCTTCCGGGACAGGGGCGTTGGTGGCTACACCTTC.

Remarks on this clone: Other DNA sequences of this sample code for an identical CDR3. V gene TRBV30 combines with J gene TRBJ1-2; D unresolved. This CDR3 comprises 11 residues. Germline V lookup: CDR1 GTSNPN, CDR2 SVGIG (reference sequence). Between the trimmed V and J ends, which lost 2 bases and 2 bases, there was a span of 3 bases. In DNA form, the CDR3 reads TGTGCCTGGAGTCTCAACTATGGCTACACCTTC. Its translation: CAWSLNYGYTF.